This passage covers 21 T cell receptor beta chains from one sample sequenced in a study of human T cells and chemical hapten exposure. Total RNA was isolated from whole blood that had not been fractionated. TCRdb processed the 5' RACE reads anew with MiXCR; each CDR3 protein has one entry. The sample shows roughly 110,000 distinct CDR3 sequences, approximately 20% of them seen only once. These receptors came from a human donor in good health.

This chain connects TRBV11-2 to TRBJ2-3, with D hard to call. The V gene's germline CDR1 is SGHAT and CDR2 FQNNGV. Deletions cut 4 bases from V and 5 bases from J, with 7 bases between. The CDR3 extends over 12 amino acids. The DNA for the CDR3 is TGTGCCAGCAGCTACTTTGTAGATACGCAGTATTTT. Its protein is CASSYFVDTQYF.

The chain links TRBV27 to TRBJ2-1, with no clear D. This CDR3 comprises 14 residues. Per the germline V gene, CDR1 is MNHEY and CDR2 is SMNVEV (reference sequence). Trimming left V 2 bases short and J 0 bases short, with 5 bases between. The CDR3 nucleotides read TGTGCCAGCAGTTTAAGGAGCTCCTACAATGAGCAGTTCTTC. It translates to CASSLRSSYNEQFF.

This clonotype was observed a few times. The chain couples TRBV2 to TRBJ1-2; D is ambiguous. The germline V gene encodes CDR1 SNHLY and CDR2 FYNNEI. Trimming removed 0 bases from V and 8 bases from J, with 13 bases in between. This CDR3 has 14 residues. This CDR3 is CASSEARGGPGYTF. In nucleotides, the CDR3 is TGTGCCAGCAGTGAAGCGCGGGGAGGGCCCGGCTACACCTTC.

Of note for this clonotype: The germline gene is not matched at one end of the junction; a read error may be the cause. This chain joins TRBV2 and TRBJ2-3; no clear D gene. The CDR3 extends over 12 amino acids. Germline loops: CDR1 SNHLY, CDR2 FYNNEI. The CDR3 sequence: CASSIEPPNGPF. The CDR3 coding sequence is TGTGCCAGCAGCATCGAACCACCAAACGGCCCTTTT.

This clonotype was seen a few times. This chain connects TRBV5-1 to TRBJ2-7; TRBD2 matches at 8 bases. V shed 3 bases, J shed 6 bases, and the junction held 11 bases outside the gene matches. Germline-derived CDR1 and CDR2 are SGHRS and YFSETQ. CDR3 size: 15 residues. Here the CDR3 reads CASSYSGSMLSEQYF. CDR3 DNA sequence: TGCGCCAGCAGCTACAGCGGGAGCATGTTGTCCGAGCAGTACTTC.

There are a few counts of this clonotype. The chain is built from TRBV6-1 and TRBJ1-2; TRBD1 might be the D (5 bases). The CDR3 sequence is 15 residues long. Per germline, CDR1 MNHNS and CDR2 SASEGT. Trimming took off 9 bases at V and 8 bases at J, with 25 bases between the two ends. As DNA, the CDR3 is TGTGCCAGTTCGTTCGGGGCTTCTAATTGGGGGGGCTACACCTTC. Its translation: CASSFGASNWGGYTF.

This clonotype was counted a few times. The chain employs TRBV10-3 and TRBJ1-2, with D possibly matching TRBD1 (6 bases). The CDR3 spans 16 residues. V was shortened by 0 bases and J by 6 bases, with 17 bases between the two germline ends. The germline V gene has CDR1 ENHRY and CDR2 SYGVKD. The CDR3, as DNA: TGTGCCATCAGTGAGTCAGGCAGGGGAGATACTCATGGCTACACCTTC. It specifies CAISESGRGDTHGYTF.

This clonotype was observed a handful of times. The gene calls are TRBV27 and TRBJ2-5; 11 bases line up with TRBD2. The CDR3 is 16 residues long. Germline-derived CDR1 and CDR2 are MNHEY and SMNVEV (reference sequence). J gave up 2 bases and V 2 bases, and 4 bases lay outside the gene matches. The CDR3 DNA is TGTGCCAGCAGTTTAGGCCTAGCGGGAGGACAAGAGACCCAGTACTTC. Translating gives CASSLGLAGGQETQYF.

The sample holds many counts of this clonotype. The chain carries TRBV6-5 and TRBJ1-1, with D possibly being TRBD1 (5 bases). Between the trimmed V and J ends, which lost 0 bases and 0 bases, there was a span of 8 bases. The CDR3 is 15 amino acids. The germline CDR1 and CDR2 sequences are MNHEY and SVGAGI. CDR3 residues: CASSYSWTLNTEAFF. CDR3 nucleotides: TGTGCCAGCAGTTACTCGTGGACATTGAACACTGAAGCTTTCTTT.

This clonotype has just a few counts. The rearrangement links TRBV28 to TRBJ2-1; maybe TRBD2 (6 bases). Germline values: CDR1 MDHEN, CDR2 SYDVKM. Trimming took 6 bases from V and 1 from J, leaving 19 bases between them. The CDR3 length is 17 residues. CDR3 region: CASSLNFGLQSYNEQFF. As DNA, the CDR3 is TGTGCCAGCAGCCTTAACTTCGGACTACAATCCTACAATGAGCAGTTCTTC.

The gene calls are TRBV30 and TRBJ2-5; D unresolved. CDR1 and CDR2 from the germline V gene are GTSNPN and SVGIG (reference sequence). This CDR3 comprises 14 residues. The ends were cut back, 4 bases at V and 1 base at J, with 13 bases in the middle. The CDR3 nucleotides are TGTGCCTGGAAGGTTGCCCTTATCCAAGAGACCCAGTACTTC. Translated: CAWKVALIQETQYF.

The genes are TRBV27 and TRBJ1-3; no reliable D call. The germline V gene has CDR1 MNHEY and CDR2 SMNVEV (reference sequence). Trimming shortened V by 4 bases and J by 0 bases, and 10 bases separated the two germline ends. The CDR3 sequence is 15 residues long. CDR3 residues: CASSSDSSSGNTIYF. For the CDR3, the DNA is TGTGCCAGCAGTTCGGACTCGAGCTCTGGAAACACCATATATTTT.

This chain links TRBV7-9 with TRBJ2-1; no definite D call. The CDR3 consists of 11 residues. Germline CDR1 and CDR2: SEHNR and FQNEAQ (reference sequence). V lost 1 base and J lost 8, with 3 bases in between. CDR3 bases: TGTGCCAGCAGCTTAGTAGATGAGCAGTTCTTC. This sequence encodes CASSLVDEQFF.

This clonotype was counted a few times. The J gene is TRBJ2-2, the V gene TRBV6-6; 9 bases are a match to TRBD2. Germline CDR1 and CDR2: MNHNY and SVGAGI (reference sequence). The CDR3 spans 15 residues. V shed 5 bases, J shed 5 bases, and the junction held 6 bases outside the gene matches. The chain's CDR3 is CASSTTSGRTGELFF. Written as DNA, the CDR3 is TGTGCCAGCAGTACAACTAGCGGGCGTACCGGGGAGCTGTTTTTT.

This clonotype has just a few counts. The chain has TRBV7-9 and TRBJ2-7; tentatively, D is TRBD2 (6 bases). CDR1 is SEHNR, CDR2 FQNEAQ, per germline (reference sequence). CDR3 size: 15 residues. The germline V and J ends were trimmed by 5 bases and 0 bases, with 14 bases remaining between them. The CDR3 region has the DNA TGTGCCAGCAGCCCGGGACTTTTTTTCTCCTACGAGCAGTACTTC. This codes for CASSPGLFFSYEQYF.

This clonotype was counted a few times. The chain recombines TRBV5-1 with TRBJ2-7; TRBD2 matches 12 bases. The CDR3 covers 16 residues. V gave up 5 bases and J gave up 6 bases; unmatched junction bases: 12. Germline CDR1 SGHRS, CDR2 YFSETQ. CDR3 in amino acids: CASSANLAGGPSEQYF. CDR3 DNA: TGCGCCAGCAGTGCTAATCTAGCGGGAGGGCCGAGCGAGCAGTACTTC.

The CDR3 sequence is CASSSASGTSGYNEQFF. In nucleotides, the CDR3 is TGTGCCAGCAGTTCTGCCTCCGGGACTAGCGGGTACAATGAGCAGTTCTTC. This chain connects TRBV6-2 or TRBV6-3 to TRBJ2-1; 12 bases are a match to TRBD2. J lost 4 bases, V lost 4 bases, and 8 bases had no gene match. This CDR3 spans 17 amino acids. Looked up from germline, CDR1 is MNHEY and CDR2 is SVGEGT.

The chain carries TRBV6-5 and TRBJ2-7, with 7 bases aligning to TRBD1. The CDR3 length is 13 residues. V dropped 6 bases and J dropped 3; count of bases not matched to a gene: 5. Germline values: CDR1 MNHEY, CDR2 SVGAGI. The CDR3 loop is CASSRDSRYEQYF. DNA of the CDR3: TGTGCCAGCAGCCGGGACAGTCGCTACGAGCAGTACTTC.

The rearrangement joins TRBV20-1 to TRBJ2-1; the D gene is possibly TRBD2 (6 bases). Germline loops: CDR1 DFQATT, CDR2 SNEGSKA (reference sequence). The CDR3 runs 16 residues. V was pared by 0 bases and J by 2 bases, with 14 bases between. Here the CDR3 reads CSARDVGGSTYNEQFF. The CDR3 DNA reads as TGCAGTGCTAGAGATGTAGGAGGGAGTACCTACAATGAGCAGTTCTTC.

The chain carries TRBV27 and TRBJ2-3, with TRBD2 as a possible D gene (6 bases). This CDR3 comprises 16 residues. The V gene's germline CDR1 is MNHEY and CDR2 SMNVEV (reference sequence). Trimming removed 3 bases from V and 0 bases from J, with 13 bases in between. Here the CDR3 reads CASSFLLAPSTDTQYF. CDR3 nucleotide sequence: TGTGCCAGCAGTTTCCTTCTAGCGCCTAGCACAGATACGCAGTATTTT.

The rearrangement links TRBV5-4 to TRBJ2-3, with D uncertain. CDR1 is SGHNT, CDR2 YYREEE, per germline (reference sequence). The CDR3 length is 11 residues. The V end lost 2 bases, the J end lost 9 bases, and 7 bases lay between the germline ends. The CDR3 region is CASSFSETQYF. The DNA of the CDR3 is TGTGCCAGCAGCTTTTCCGAAACGCAGTATTTT. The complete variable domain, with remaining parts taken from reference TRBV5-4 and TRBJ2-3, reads ETGVTQSPTHLIKTRGQQVTLRCSSQSGHNTVSWYQQALGQGPQFIFQYYREEENGRGNFPPRFSGLQFPNYSSELNVNALELDDSALYLCASSFSETQYFGPGTRLTVL.